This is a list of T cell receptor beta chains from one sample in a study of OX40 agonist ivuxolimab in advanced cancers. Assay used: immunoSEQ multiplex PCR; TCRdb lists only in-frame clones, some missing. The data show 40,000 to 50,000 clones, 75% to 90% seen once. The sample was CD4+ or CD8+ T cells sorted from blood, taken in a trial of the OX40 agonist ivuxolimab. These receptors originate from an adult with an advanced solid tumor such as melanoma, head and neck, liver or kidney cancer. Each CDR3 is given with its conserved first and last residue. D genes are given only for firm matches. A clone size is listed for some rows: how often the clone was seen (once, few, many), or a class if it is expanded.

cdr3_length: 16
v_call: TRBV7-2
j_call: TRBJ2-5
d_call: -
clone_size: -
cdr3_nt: TGTGCCAGCAGCCCTCTGGCGTGGGGATCCCAAGAGACCCAGTACTTC
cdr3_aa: CASSPLAWGSQETQYF

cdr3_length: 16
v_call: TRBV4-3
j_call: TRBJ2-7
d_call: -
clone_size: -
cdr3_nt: TGCGCCAGCAGCCAAGATCCGCAAGCATCCGGCTACGAGCAGTACTTC
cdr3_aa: CASSQDPQASGYEQYF

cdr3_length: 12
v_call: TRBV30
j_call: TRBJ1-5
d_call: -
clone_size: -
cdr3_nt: TGTGCCTGGAGTATCTCAGGTCAGCCCCAGCATTTT
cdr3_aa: CAWSISGQPQHF

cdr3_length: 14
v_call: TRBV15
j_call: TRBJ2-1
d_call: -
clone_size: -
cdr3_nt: TGTGCCACCAGCAGAGATTTAGGGACCAATGAGCAGTTCTTC
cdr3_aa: CATSRDLGTNEQFF

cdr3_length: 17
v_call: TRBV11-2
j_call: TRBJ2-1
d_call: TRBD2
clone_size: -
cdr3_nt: TGTGCCAGCAGCCCTTTTAGCGGGGGGAGCCGCTACAATGAGCAGTTCTTC
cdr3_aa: CASSPFSGGSRYNEQFF

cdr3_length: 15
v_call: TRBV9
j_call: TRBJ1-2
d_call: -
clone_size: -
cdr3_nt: TGTGCCAGCAGCGTAGTGACATCCGAGTACTATGGCTGCACCTTC
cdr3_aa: CASSVVTSEYYGCTF

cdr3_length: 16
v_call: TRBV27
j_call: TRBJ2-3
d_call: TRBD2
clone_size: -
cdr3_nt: TGTGCCAGCAGTTTCCTTAGCGGGGGCCTCACAGATACGCAGTATTTT
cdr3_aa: CASSFLSGGLTDTQYF

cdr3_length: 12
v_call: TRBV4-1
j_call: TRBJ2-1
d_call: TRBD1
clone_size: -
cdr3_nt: TGCGCCAGCAGCAAAGACAGGGGTGAGCAGTTCTTC
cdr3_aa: CASSKDRGEQFF

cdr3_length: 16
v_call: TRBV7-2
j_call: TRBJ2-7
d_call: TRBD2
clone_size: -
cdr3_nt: TGTGCCAGCAGCCGAGCGGGGGGCCTACCGATCTACGAGCAGTACTTC
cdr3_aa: CASSRAGGLPIYEQYF

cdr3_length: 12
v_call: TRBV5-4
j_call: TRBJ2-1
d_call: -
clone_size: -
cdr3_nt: TGTGCCAGCAGCTGGGGGTACAATGAGCAGTTCTTC
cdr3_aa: CASSWGYNEQFF

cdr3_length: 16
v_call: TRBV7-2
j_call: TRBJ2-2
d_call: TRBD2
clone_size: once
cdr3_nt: TGTGCCAGCAGCTCCCGAGCGGGAGGGTACACCGGGGAGCTGTTTTTT
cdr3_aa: CASSSRAGGYTGELFF

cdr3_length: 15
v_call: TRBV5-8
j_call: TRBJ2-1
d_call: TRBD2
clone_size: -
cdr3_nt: TGTGCCAGCAGCCCCGGGACTAGCGGATACAATGAGCAGTTCTTC
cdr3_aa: CASSPGTSGYNEQFF

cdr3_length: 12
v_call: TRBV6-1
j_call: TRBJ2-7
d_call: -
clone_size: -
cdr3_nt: TGTGCCATGGGGCAGGAGGGCTACGAGCAGTACTTC
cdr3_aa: CAMGQEGYEQYF

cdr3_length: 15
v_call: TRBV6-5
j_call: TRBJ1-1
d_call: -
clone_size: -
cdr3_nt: TGTGCCAGCAGTTTACTCACGGTGGTGAACACTGAAGCTTTCTTT
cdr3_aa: CASSLLTVVNTEAFF

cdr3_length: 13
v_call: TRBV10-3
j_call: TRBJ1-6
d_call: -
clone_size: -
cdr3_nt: TGTGCCATCAGCGGCAGGGTTGGTTCACCCCTCCACTTT
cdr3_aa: CAISGRVGSPLHF

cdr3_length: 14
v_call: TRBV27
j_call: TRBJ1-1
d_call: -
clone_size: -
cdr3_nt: TGTGCCAGCTGTCCGGGACGGATGAACACTGAAGCTTTCTTT
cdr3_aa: CASCPGRMNTEAFF

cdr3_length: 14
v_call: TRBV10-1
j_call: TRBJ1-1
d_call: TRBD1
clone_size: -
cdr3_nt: TGCGCCAGCGGCGACCGGGACAGGGGAATTGAAGCTTTCTTT
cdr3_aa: CASGDRDRGIEAFF

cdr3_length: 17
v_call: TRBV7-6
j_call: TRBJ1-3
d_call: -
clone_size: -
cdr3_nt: TGTGCCAGCAGCTTGGCCGGGGAGGGCTTCTCTGGAAACACCATATATTTT
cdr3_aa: CASSLAGEGFSGNTIYF